These 8 T cell receptor beta chains were all obtained from the same sample, sequenced in a study of blood T cell repertoires in COVID-19. Clones were sequenced by immunoSEQ multiplex PCR, and TCRdb holds only the in-frame ones, with some missing. The data show fewer than 250,000 clones, with 80% to 90% seen just once and about 4.5% held by the top ten. Input material: peripheral blood. The receptors come from a woman in her 70s with acute or convalescent COVID-19.

In nucleotides, the CDR3 is TGTGCCAGCAGACGCGAGCCGTCGCTAGCGGGGGCCACAGATACGCAGTATTTT. Translating gives CASRREPSLAGATDTQYF. The chain carries TRBV7-2 and TRBJ2-3, with TRBD2 matching 10 bases. Germline values: CDR1 SGHTA, CDR2 FQGNSA. CDR3 length: 18 residues. Trimming at V came to 6 bases and at J to 2 bases, leaving 14 bases not matched to a gene.

The chain links TRBV9 to TRBJ2-1; 8 bases align to TRBD2. This CDR3 has 16 residues. Germline V gene lookup returns CDR1 SGDLS and CDR2 YYNGEE. V was clipped by 2 bases and J by 4 bases; unmatched bases: 8. CDR3 sequence: CASSVSGASGYNEQFF. CDR3 DNA sequence: TGTGCCAGCAGCGTCTCGGGGGCTAGCGGGTACAATGAGCAGTTCTTC. Combining the CDR3 with reference TRBV9 and TRBJ2-1 gives the whole variable domain DSGVTQTPKHLITATGQRVTLRCSPRSGDLSVYWYQQSLDQGLQFLIQYYNGEERAKGNILERFSAQQFPDLHSELNLSSLELGDSALYFCASSVSGASGYNEQFFGPGTRLTVL.

This chain links TRBV24-1 with TRBJ2-3; 9 nucleotides agree with TRBD1. This CDR3 is 15 amino acids long. Germline CDR1 is KGHDR and CDR2 is SFDVKD. V was pared by 2 bases and J by 6 bases, with 5 bases of the junction left unmatched. This CDR3 is CATSDWTGERDTQYF. The DNA of the CDR3 is TGTGCCACCAGTGATTGGACAGGGGAGAGGGATACGCAGTATTTT.

The table lists this clone with a count of one. The chain combines TRBV24-1 with TRBJ1-2, with 7 bases aligning to TRBD1. This CDR3 has 14 amino acids. Germline lookup yields CDR1 KGHDR and CDR2 SFDVKD. V trimming: 4 bases; J trimming: 7 bases; junction bases outside the gene matches: 8. The CDR3 loop is CATSDPGGFFGYTF. CDR3 coding DNA: TGTGCCACCAGTGACCCAGGGGGGTTTTTTGGCTACACCTTC.

This clone was recorded only once. V is TRBV20-1 and J is TRBJ2-2, with D perhaps TRBD1 (6 bases). This CDR3 has 17 residues. The ends were cut back, 3 bases at V and 0 bases at J, with 17 bases in the middle. Germline V gene sequence: CDR1 DFQATT, CDR2 SNEGSKA (reference sequence). CDR3 in DNA: TGCAGTGCTAGTGATAGAAGGGGACACCCGAACACCGGGGAGCTGTTTTTT. This sequence encodes CSASDRRGHPNTGELFF.

The rearrangement links TRBV4-1 to TRBJ1-3; D remains ambiguous. The germline gives CDR1 MGHRA, CDR2 YSYEKL. V gave up 1 base and J gave up 0 bases, with 13 bases separating them. The CDR3 covers 17 residues. The CDR3 protein is CASSQGQAQISGNTIYF. The CDR3 DNA sequence: TGCGCCAGCAGCCAAGGGCAGGCGCAGATCTCTGGAAACACCATATATTTT.

This clone has more than one count but fewer than ten. CDR3: CASSLLEGTNYGQPQHF. CDR3 bases: TGTGCCAGCAGCTTGTTAGAGGGCACGAATTACGGGCAGCCCCAGCATTTT. V usage is TRBV5-8 and J usage is TRBJ1-5; D unclear. Looked up from germline, CDR1 is SGHTS and CDR2 is YDEGEE. V was trimmed by 1 base and J by 7 bases, leaving 21 bases between them. The CDR3 sequence is 17 residues long.

This CDR3 reads CASSSLLAGQETQYF. CDR3 DNA: TGTGCCAGCAGTTCCCTACTAGCGGGACAAGAGACCCAGTACTTC. V is TRBV27 and J is TRBJ2-5, with 10 bases aligning to TRBD2. The CDR3 totals 15 residues. CDR1 is MNHEY, CDR2 SMNVEV, per germline (reference sequence). After removal of 4 bases from V and 2 bases from J, the junction contained 4 bases not matched to a gene.